This T cell receptor beta chain derives from a study of tumor-infiltrating lymphocytes in primary liver carcinoma. Between the trimmed V and J ends, which lost 3 bases and 5 bases, there was a span of 10 bases. Germline CDR1 GTSNPN, CDR2 SVGIG (reference sequence). This CDR3 comprises 13 residues. Alongside blood RNA obtained from unsorted whole blood, germline DNA was also extracted. A constant-region primer primed TCR beta cDNA synthesis from 400 to 600 ng of total RNA. Each TCR beta library was derived from three nested multiplex PCR rounds that employed slightly modified ARM-PCR. Forward primers for TRBV1-TRBV30 and a C-beta reverse primer served the first two PCR rounds, at approximately 10 cycles each. In TCRdb, the multiplex PCR reads were re-called with MiXCR into one record per CDR3 protein. This table holds roughly 180,000 distinct CDR3 sequences, approximately 60% found once.

The sequence derives from a man aged 40-50 years with primary liver carcinoma and hepatitis B virus infection. The chain employs TRBV30 and TRBJ2-2; the D gene is possibly TRBD1 (5 bases). Material for sequencing was peripheral blood. The CDR3 bases are TGTGCCTGGAGCCAGGGTTATACCGGGGAGCTGTTTTTT. Encoded protein: CAWSQGYTGELFF.